The rows below give T cell receptor beta chains drawn from one sample of a study of cytomegalovirus exposure and HLA in healthy donors. The assay was immunoSEQ multiplex PCR, and TCRdb's table has in-frame clones only and misses some. The repertoire consists of 100,000 to 150,000 clones, with approximately 75% occurring once and the leading ten covering around 4%. Sequenced sample: PBMCs. These receptors were collected from a man aged 25-45 years in good health and CMV-seronegative. CDR3s include the opening cysteine and the closing phenylalanine or tryptophan. The D gene is left open where the match is weak. Clone size is given for some rows only: seen once, a few or many times, or a class if the clone is expanded.

D: .; size: .; V: TRBV28; J: TRBJ1-5; CDR3: CASTGAEGYQPQHF; DNA: TGTGCCAGCACCGGGGCGGAGGGCTATCAGCCCCAGCATTTT
D: TRBD1; size: .; V: TRBV7-9; J: TRBJ2-7; CDR3: CASSSRTGGDEQYF; DNA: TGTGCCAGCAGCTCCCGGACAGGGGGCGACGAGCAGTACTTC
D: .; size: .; V: TRBV6-5; J: TRBJ1-1; CDR3: CASLWGTMNTEAFF; DNA: TGTGCCAGCCTTTGGGGCACCATGAACACTGAAGCTTTCTTT
D: .; size: .; V: TRBV28; J: TRBJ1-1; CDR3: CASSLGGGEMTEAFF; DNA: TGTGCCAGCAGTCTGGGGGGGGGCGAGATGACTGAAGCTTTCTTT
D: TRBD1; size: once; V: TRBV6-1; J: TRBJ2-7; CDR3: CASSKPGQGYEQYF; DNA: TGTGCCAGCAGTAAGCCGGGACAGGGGTACGAGCAGTACTTC
D: TRBD1; size: .; V: TRBV7-9; J: TRBJ1-1; CDR3: CSSSLWTGTLDTEAFF; DNA: TGTTCCAGCAGCCTCTGGACAGGAACTTTGGACACTGAAGCTTTCTTT
D: TRBD1; size: few; V: TRBV5-1; J: TRBJ1-2; CDR3: CASRGQGANYGYTF; DNA: TGCGCCAGCAGGGGACAGGGGGCTAACTATGGCTACACCTTC
D: .; size: .; V: TRBV6-4; J: TRBJ2-1; CDR3: CASSRDPTLGYEQFF; DNA: TGTGCCAGCAGCCGAGACCCCACCTTGGGCTATGAGCAGTTCTTC
D: TRBD2; size: .; V: TRBV30; J: TRBJ2-3; CDR3: CAWSVLAGGLSAQYF; DNA: TGTGCCTGGAGTGTTCTAGCGGGGGGTCTGTCAGCGCAGTATTTT
D: .; size: .; V: TRBV7-2; J: TRBJ1-6; CDR3: CASSFGTINSPLHF; DNA: TGTGCCAGCAGCTTCGGTACGATTAATTCACCCCTCCACTTT
D: TRBD2; size: .; V: TRBV7-9; J: TRBJ2-1; CDR3: CASKLKAGGAYNEQFF; DNA: TGTGCCAGCAAACTGAAAGCGGGGGGAGCTTACAATGAGCAGTTCTTC
D: .; size: .; V: TRBV5-1; J: TRBJ2-3; CDR3: CASSWAGRDTQYF; DNA: TGCGCCAGCAGCTGGGCGGGCCGGGATACGCAGTATTTT
D: TRBD1; size: .; V: TRBV7-8; J: TRBJ2-5; CDR3: CASSTTRTGQETQYF; DNA: TGTGCCAGCAGCACTACAAGGACAGGCCAAGAGACCCAGTACTTC
D: TRBD2; size: .; V: TRBV2; J: TRBJ2-1; CDR3: CASSEPLAGVSYNEQFF; DNA: TGTGCCAGCAGTGAACCTTTAGCGGGGGTCTCCTACAATGAGCAGTTCTTC
D: TRBD2; size: .; V: TRBV30; J: TRBJ2-5; CDR3: CAWSAGTSGGALETQYF; DNA: TGTGCCTGGAGTGCGGGTACTAGCGGGGGGGCTTTGGAGACCCAGTACTTC
D: TRBD2; size: .; V: TRBV5-1; J: TRBJ2-2; CDR3: CASSASGGRTGELFF; DNA: TGCGCCAGCAGCGCTAGCGGGGGCCGGACCGGGGAGCTGTTTTTT
D: .; size: .; V: TRBV19; J: TRBJ1-5; CDR3: CASSIWRVYSNQPQHF; DNA: TGTGCCAGTAGTATTTGGCGGGTATATAGCAATCAGCCCCAGCATTTT
D: .; size: few; V: TRBV10-1; J: TRBJ2-3; CDR3: CASSERRGWKADTQYF; DNA: TGCGCCAGCAGTGAGAGAAGGGGATGGAAGGCAGATACGCAGTATTTT
D: TRBD1; size: once; V: TRBV5-4; J: TRBJ2-2; CDR3: CASSPGQKNTGELFF; DNA: TGTGCCAGCAGCCCGGGACAGAAGAACACCGGGGAGCTGTTTTTT
D: .; size: .; V: TRBV9; J: TRBJ1-5; CDR3: CASSEHLNQPQHF; DNA: TGTGCCAGCAGCGAACACCTCAATCAGCCCCAGCATTTT
D: .; size: .; V: TRBV11-2; J: TRBJ2-7; CDR3: CASSFDISYEQYF; DNA: TGTGCCAGCAGCTTTGACATCTCCTACGAGCAGTACTTC
D: TRBD1; size: once; V: TRBV7-9; J: TRBJ1-6; CDR3: CASSLGETGANSPLHF; DNA: TGTGCCAGCAGCTTAGGGGAGACAGGGGCAAATTCACCCCTCCACTTT
D: TRBD1; size: .; V: TRBV6-5; J: TRBJ2-7; CDR3: CASSPTGTAYEQYF; DNA: TGTGCCAGCAGTCCAACCGGGACAGCCTACGAGCAGTACTTC
D: TRBD1; size: few; V: TRBV29-1; J: TRBJ1-2; CDR3: CSGRTGPGNYGYTF; DNA: TGCAGCGGCCGGACAGGCCCGGGCAACTATGGCTACACCTTC
D: .; size: few; V: TRBV6-5; J: TRBJ2-1; CDR3: CASSGDSRGIEQFF; DNA: TGTGCCAGCAGTGGCGATTCTAGGGGCATTGAGCAGTTCTTC
D: TRBD2; size: .; V: TRBV11-2; J: TRBJ2-1; CDR3: CASSLNPAGVYNEQFF; DNA: TGTGCCAGCAGCTTAAACCCAGCGGGGGTATACAATGAGCAGTTCTTC
D: TRBD1; size: .; V: TRBV14; J: TRBJ1-3; CDR3: CASSQDITGGRRNTIYF; DNA: TGTGCCAGCAGCCAAGATATAACAGGGGGAAGGAGAAACACCATATATTTT
D: .; size: .; V: TRBV7-9; J: TRBJ1-2; CDR3: CASSFGEAGYTF; DNA: TGTGCCAGCAGCTTTGGGGAGGCTGGCTACACCTTC
D: TRBD2; size: .; V: TRBV19; J: TRBJ2-5; CDR3: CASSTIAGEETQYF; DNA: TGTGCCAGTAGTACAATAGCGGGGGAAGAGACCCAGTACTTC
D: TRBD2; size: .; V: TRBV19; J: TRBJ2-7; CDR3: CASSIPGLADEQYF; DNA: TGTGCCAGTAGTATCCCGGGACTAGCGGACGAGCAGTACTTC
D: TRBD1; size: .; V: TRBV5-4; J: TRBJ2-7; CDR3: CASSLKAGGDEQYF; DNA: TGTGCCAGCAGCTTGAAGGCAGGGGGCGACGAGCAGTACTTC
D: .; size: .; V: TRBV5-1; J: TRBJ1-6; CDR3: CASSLEGGDSPLHF; DNA: TGCGCCAGCAGCTTGGAAGGGGGGGATTCACCCCTCCACTTT
D: TRBD2; size: .; V: TRBV18; J: TRBJ2-7; CDR3: CASSTTAGGTYEQYF; DNA: TGTGCCAGCTCAACCACGGCGGGGGGAACCTACGAGCAGTACTTC
D: TRBD2; size: .; V: TRBV30; J: TRBJ2-3; CDR3: CAWSAAGGPTDTQYF; DNA: TGTGCCTGGAGTGCCGCGGGGGGGCCAACCGATACGCAGTATTTT
D: TRBD1; size: .; V: TRBV5-4; J: TRBJ2-5; CDR3: CASSYRDRVGETQYF; DNA: TGTGCCAGCAGCTACCGGGACAGGGTAGGCGAGACCCAGTACTTC
D: TRBD1; size: .; V: TRBV9; J: TRBJ2-1; CDR3: CASSVEQGAAYEQFF; DNA: TGTGCCAGCAGCGTAGAACAGGGGGCTGCGTATGAGCAGTTCTTC
D: TRBD1; size: .; V: TRBV5-4; J: TRBJ2-1; CDR3: CASSSGQGARNEQFF; DNA: TGTGCCAGCAGCTCCGGACAGGGGGCGCGCAATGAGCAGTTCTTC
D: .; size: .; V: TRBV27; J: TRBJ1-4; CDR3: CASSFIWQGGSNEKLFF; DNA: TGTGCCAGCAGTTTCATTTGGCAGGGAGGGTCAAATGAAAAACTGTTTTTT
D: TRBD2; size: few; V: TRBV4-3; J: TRBJ2-7; CDR3: CASSQEGRGGEGVYEQYF; DNA: TGCGCCAGCAGCCAAGAGGGGCGTGGGGGGGAGGGTGTCTACGAGCAGTACTTC
D: TRBD2; size: .; V: TRBV6-6; J: TRBJ2-7; CDR3: CASSQTSGETYEQYF; DNA: TGTGCCAGCAGCCAAACTAGCGGGGAGACCTACGAGCAGTACTTC
D: .; size: .; V: TRBV28; J: TRBJ2-7; CDR3: CASSWQSSYEQYF; DNA: TGTGCCAGCAGCTGGCAGTCCTCCTACGAGCAGTACTTC
D: .; size: .; V: TRBV9; J: TRBJ2-5; CDR3: CASSVDRDRETQYF; DNA: TGTGCCAGCAGCGTCGATCGAGACAGAGAGACCCAGTACTTC
D: .; size: .; V: TRBV5-6; J: TRBJ1-6; CDR3: CASSLGDSDTLHF; DNA: TGTGCCAGCAGCTTGGGGGACTCGGACACCCTCCACTTT
D: .; size: .; V: TRBV30; J: TRBJ1-2; CDR3: CAWSRGGGGDNYGYTF; DNA: TGTGCCTGGAGTAGAGGGGGTGGGGGGGATAACTATGGCTACACCTTC
D: .; size: once; V: TRBV11-3; J: TRBJ1-2; CDR3: CASSSLPEAGYTF; DNA: TGTGCCAGCAGCTCACTACCGGAGGCTGGCTACACCTTC
D: TRBD1; size: .; V: TRBV6-1; J: TRBJ2-5; CDR3: CATTRDRRQQETQYF; DNA: TGTGCCACCACAAGGGACAGGAGACAGCAAGAGACCCAGTACTTC
D: .; size: .; V: TRBV2; J: TRBJ2-2; CDR3: CASGAGQLVGELFF; DNA: TGTGCCAGCGGGGCGGGACAGTTAGTCGGGGAGCTGTTTTTT
D: TRBD2; size: .; V: TRBV2; J: TRBJ2-3; CDR3: CASSTAGGRDTQYF; DNA: TGTGCCAGCAGTACGGCGGGGGGAAGGGATACGCAGTATTTT
D: TRBD1; size: once; V: TRBV7-3; J: TRBJ2-5; CDR3: CASSRDRAETQYF; DNA: TGTGCCAGCAGCCGCGACAGGGCTGAGACCCAGTACTTC
D: .; size: .; V: TRBV5-3; J: TRBJ1-1; CDR3: CARSAGGAFF; DNA: TGTGCCAGAAGCGCGGGAGGAGCTTTCTTT
D: .; size: .; V: TRBV28; J: TRBJ1-1; CDR3: CASSLVAGIGTEAFF; DNA: TGTGCCAGCAGTTTAGTGGCCGGGATCGGCACTGAAGCTTTCTTT
D: TRBD2; size: .; V: TRBV25-1; J: TRBJ2-3; CDR3: CASSADARGGSTDTQYF; DNA: TGTGCCAGCAGTGCCGACGCGCGGGGGGGAAGCACAGATACGCAGTATTTT
D: TRBD1; size: .; V: TRBV9; J: TRBJ2-5; CDR3: CASSTGGRQYF; DNA: TGTGCCAGCAGCACAGGGGGTCGGCAGTACTTC
D: .; size: .; V: TRBV28; J: TRBJ2-7; CDR3: CASYGGLSYEQYF; DNA: TGTGCCAGCTACGGAGGGCTCTCCTACGAGCAGTACTTC
D: TRBD1; size: once; V: TRBV29-1; J: TRBJ2-3; CDR3: CSVEEPQGANTQYF; DNA: TGCAGCGTTGAAGAGCCGCAGGGGGCAAATACGCAGTATTTT